This TCR beta chain was observed in a study of blood T cell repertoires in COVID-19 (dated by TCRdb to 2020 to 2021). Study-level background: The collaborator samples originated in the United States, Italy and Spain and spanned the acute and convalescent phases of COVID-19. The prospective study material was composed of cDNA or gDNA derived from T cells, B-cell-depleted T cells, or PBMCs. Deeply sampled blood TCRbeta repertoires from subjects exposed to, actively infected with, or recovered from COVID-19 were included in the dataset. The repertoires were released in a freely available public database intended as a resource for research on the immune response to SARS-CoV-2. Samples were obtained from the ongoing ImmuneRACE study (first 160 participants) and from approximately 1,200 subjects provided by 6 global collaborators. Nearly every sample came with metadata listing a de-identified subject ID, COVID-19 status, age in years and sex. HLA class I and class II types, where available, came from metadata supplied by the sample provider rather than from assay-based typing.

With regard to this clone: Its binding antigen is unknown. No clone much larger than this one lies a single base away; base qualities are absent.

CDR3 length: 13 amino acids, cysteine to phenylalanine. Kept here is only the CDR3 DNA, which spans 39 bases and is read in frame from base 1. The germline V gene provides CDR1 SGHDT and CDR2 YYEEEE. The germline ends are 15 bases apart after V is trimmed by 6 bases and J by 8 bases. TCRbeta CDR3 regions were amplified from genomic DNA by means of the immunoSEQ Assay, a bias-controlled multiplex PCR. In the paper's pipeline: The number of nucleated cells in each sample was estimated from the amplification of reference gene primers within the assay. To quantify the absolute abundance of each unique TCRbeta CDR3 rearrangement, sequence reads were collapsed and filtered. For each sample, productive Simpson clonality was calculated by taking the square root of Simpson's diversity index across productive rearrangements. Sourced from immuneACCESS, this table was stored by TCRdb with only in-frame sequences that have V and J called. A share of the clones is absent; for the studies checked, an unresolved V gene accounts for under half, and the remainder has no known explanation. V and J calls and clone size follow that table, whereas D and trimming were derived from the DNA. The table for this sample lists more than 95,000 clones; about 86% of them were counted only once. The leading ten clones occupy 3% to 3.5% of the sample.

Results and caveats for the whole study, not just this receptor: The quantity of clinical and demographic metadata differed by source and by participant and was supplied without curation.

Whole blood was collected in K2EDTA tubes by collaborating institutions according to the institutions' own protocols. For TCRbeta analysis, collaborators shipped samples as frozen whole blood, isolated PBMCs, or DNA extracted from either of those sample types. Recombination connected TRBV5-6 to TRBJ2-1; perhaps TRBD1 is the D gene, with 6 bases matching. This clonotype was obtained from a human donor in a cohort sampled during active COVID-19. Sequenced: peripheral blood. The nucleotide sequence reads as follows: TGTGCCAGCACCCAGGGGCCGGGCGATGAGCAGTTCTTC. Translated, it reads CASTQGPGDEQFF.